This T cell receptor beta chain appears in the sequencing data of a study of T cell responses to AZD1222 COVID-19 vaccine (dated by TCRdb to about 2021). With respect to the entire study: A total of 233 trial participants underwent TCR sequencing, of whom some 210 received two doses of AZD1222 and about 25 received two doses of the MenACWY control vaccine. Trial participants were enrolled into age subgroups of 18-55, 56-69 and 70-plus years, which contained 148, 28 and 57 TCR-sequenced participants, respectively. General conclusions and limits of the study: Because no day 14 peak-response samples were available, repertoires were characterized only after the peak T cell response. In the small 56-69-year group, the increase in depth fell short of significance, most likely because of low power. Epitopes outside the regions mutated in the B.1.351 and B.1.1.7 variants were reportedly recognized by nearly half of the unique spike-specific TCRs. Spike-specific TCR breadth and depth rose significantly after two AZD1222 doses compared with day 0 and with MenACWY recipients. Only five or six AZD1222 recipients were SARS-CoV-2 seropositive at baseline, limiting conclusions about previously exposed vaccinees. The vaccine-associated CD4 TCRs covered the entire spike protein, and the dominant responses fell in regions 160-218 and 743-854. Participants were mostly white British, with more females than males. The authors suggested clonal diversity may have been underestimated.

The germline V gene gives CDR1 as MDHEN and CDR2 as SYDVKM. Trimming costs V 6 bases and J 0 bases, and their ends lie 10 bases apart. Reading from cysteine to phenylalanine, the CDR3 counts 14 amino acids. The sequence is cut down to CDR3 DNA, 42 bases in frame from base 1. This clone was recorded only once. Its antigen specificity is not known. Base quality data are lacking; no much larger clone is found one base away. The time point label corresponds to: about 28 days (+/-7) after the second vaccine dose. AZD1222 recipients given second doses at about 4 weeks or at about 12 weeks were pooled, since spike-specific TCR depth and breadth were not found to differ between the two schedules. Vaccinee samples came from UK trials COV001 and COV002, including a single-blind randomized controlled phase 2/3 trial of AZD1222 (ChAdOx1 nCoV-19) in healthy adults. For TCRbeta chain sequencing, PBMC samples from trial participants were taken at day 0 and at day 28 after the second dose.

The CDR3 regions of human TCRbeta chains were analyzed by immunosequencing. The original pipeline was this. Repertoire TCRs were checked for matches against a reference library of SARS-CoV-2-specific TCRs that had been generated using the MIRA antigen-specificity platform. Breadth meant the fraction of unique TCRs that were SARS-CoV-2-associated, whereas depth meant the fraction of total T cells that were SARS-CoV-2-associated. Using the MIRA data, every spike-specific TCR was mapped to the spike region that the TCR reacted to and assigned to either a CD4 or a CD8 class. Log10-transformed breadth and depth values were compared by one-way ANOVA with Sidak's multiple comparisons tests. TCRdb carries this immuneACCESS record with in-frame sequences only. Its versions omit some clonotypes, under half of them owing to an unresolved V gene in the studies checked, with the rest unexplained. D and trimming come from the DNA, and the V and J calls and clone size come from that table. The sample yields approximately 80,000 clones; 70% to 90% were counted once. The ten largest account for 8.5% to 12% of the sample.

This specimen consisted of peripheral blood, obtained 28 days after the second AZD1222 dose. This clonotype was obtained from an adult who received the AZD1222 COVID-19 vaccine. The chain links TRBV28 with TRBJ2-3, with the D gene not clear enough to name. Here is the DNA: TGTGCCAGCAGGGGCGGCTTGAGCACAGATACGCAGTATTTT. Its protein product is CASRGGLSTDTQYF.